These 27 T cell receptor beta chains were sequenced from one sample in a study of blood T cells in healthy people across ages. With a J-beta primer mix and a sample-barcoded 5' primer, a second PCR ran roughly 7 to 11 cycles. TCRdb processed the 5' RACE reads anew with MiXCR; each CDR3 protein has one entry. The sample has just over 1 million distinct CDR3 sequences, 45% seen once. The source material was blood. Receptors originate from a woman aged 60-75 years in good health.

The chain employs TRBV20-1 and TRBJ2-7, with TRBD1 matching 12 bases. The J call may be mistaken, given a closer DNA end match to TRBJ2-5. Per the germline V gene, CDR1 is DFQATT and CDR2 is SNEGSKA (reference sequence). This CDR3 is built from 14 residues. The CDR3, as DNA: TGCAGTGCATGGGACAGGGGGCGGGATGAGACCCAGTACTTC. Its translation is CSAWDRGRDETQYF.

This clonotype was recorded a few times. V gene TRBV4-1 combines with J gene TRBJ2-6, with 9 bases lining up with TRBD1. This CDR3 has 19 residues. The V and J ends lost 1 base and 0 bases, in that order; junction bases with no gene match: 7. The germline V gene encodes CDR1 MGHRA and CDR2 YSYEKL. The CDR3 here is CASSQGGTGKFSGANVLTF. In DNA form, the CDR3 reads TGCGCCAGCAGCCAAGGGGGGACAGGGAAATTCTCTGGGGCCAACGTCCTGACTTTC.

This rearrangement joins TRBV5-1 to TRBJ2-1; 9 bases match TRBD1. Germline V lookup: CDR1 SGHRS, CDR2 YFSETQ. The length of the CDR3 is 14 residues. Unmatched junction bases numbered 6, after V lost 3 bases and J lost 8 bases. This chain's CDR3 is CASSSGTGKDEQFF. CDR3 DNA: TGCGCCAGCAGCTCGGGGACAGGGAAAGATGAGCAGTTCTTC.

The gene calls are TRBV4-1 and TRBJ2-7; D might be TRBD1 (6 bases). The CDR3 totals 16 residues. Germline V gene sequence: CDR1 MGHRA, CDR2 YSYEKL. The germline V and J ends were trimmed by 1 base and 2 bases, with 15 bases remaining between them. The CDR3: CASSQVGKGDTYEQYF. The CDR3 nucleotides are TGCGCCAGCAGCCAAGTGGGGAAGGGGGATACCTACGAGCAGTACTTC.

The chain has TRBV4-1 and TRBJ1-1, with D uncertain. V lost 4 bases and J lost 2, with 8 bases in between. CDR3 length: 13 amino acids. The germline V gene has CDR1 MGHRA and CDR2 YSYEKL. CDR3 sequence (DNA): TGCGCCAGCAGCCCGAGAATCAACACTGAAGCTTTCTTT. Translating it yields CASSPRINTEAFF.

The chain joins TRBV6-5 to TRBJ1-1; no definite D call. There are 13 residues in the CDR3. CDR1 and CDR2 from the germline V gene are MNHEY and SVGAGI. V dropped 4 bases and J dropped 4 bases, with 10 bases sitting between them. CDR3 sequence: CASSSDLGTEAFF. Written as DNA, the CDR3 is TGTGCCAGCAGTTCCGACTTAGGCACTGAAGCTTTCTTT.

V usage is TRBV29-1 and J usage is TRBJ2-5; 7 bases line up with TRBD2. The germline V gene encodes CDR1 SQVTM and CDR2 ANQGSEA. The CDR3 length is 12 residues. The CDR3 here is CNMWRGQETQYF. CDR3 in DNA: TGCAACATGTGGCGGGGGCAAGAGACCCAGTACTTC.

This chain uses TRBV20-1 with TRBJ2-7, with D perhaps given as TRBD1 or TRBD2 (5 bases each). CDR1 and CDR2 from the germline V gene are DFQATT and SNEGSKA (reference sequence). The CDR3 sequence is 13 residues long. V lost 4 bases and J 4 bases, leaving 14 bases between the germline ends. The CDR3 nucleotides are TGCAGTGCTACATATGGGGGTACATACGAGCAGTACTTC. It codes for CSATYGGTYEQYF.

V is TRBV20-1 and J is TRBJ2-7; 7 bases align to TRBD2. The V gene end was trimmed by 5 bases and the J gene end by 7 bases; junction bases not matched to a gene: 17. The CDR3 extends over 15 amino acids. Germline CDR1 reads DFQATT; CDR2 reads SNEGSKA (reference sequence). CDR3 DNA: TGCAGTGCTCGGGCGAGCGGGACTCCCCAGGTGGAGCAGTACTTC. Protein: CSARASGTPQVEQYF.

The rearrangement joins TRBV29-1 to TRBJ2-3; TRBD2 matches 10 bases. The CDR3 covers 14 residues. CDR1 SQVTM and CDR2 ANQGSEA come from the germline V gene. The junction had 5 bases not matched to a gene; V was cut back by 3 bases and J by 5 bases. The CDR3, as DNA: TGCAGCGTTGAGCTAGCGGGAGCGGGAGATACGCAGTATTTT. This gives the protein CSVELAGAGDTQYF.

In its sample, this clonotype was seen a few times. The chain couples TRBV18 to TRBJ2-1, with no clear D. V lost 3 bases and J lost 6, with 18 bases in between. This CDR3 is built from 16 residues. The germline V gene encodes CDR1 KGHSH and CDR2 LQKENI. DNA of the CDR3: TGTGCCAGCTCACCTAACCGCCTGGGTAGTGGCAATGAGCAGTTCTTC. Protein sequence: CASSPNRLGSGNEQFF.

CDR3 DNA: TGTGCCAGCAGCTTGGGTGTGACGGACTTCGCGGATACGCAGTATTTT. Protein: CASSLGVTDFADTQYF. The V call is TRBV11-2, the J call TRBJ2-3, with D possibly matching TRBD2 (5 bases). The V gene lost 3 bases and the J gene lost 6 bases, with 19 bases spanning the gap. The CDR3 covers 16 residues. Germline-derived CDR1 and CDR2 are SGHAT and FQNNGV. Variable domain in full (rest from reference TRBV11-2 and TRBJ2-3): EAGVAQSPRYKIIEKRQSVAFWCNPISGHATLYWYQQILGQGPKLLIQFQNNGVVDDSQLPKDRFSAERLKGVDSTLKIQPAKLEDSAVYLCASSLGVTDFADTQYFGPGTRLTVL.

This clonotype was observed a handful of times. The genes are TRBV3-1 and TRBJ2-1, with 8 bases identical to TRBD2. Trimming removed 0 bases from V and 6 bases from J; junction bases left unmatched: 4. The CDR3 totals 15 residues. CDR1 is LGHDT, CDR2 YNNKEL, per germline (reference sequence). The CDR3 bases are TGTGCCAGCAGCCAAGATGGGGGGACTAGCAATGAGCAGTTCTTC. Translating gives CASSQDGGTSNEQFF.

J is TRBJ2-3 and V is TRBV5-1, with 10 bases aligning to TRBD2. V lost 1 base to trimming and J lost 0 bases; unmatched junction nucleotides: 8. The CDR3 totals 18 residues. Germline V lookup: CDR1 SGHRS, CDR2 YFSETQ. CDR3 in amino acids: CASSLRPGTSASTDTQYF. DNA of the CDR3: TGCGCCAGCAGCTTGAGACCCGGGACTAGCGCAAGCACAGATACGCAGTATTTT.

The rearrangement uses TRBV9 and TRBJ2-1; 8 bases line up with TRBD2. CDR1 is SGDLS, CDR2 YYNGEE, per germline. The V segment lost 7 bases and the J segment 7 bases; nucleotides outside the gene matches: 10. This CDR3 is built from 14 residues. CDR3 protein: CASSIGTRVNEQFF. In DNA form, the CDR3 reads TGTGCCAGCTCGATCGGGACTAGGGTGAATGAGCAGTTCTTC.

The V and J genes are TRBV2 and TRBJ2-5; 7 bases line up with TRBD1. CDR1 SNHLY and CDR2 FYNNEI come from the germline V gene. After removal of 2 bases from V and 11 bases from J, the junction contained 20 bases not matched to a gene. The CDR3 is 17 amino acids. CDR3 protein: CASSESFAGTEANEQYF. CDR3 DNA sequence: TGTGCCAGCAGTGAAAGTTTCGCCGGGACAGAGGCTAATGAGCAGTACTTC.

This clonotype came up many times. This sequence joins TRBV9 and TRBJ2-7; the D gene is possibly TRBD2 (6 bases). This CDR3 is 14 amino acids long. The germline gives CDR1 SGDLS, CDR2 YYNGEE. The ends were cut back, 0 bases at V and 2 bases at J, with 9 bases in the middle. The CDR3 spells CASSVEEGPYEQYF. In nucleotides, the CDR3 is TGTGCCAGCAGCGTAGAGGAGGGGCCCTACGAGCAGTACTTC.

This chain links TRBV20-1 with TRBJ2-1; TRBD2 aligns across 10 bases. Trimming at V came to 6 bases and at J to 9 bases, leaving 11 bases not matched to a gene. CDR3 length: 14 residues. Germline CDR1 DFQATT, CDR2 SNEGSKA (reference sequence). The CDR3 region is CSAKSGRAGGEQFF. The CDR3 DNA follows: TGCAGTGCCAAAAGCGGGAGGGCCGGTGGTGAGCAGTTCTTC.

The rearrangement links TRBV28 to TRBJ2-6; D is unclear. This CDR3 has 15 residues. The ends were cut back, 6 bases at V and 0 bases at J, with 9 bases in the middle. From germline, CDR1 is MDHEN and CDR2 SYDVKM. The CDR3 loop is CASSEQRSGANVLTF. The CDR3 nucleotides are TGTGCCAGCAGCGAACAGCGCTCTGGGGCCAACGTCCTGACTTTC.

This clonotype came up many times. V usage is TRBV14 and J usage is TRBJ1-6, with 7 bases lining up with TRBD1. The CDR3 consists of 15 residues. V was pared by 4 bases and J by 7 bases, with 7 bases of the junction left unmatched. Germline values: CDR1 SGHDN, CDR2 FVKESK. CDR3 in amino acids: CASSRRQGQNSPLHF. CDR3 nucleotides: TGTGCCAGCAGCCGCCGACAGGGTCAGAATTCACCCCTCCACTTT.

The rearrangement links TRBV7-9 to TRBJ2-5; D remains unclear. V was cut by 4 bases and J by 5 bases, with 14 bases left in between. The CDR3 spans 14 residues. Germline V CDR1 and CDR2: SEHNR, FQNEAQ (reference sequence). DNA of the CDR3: TGTGCCAGCAGCTATGCCCCAGATGATGAGACCCAGTACTTC. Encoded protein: CASSYAPDDETQYF.

The CDR3 nucleotides read TGTGCCAGCAGCGCACCAGGACTATCTGAAGCTTTCTTT. It codes for CASSAPGLSEAFF. The chain employs TRBV7-2 and TRBJ1-1, with unresolved D. V shed 5 bases and J shed 6 bases, with 13 bases lying between them. This CDR3 has 13 residues. Germline-derived CDR1 and CDR2 are SGHTA and FQGNSA.

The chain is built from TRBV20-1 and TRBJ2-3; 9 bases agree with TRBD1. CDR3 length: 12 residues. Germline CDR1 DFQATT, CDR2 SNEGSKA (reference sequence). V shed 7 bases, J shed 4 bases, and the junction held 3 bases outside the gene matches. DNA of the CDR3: TGCAGTGTACAGGGGGCCGCAGATACGCAGTATTTT. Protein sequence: CSVQGAADTQYF.

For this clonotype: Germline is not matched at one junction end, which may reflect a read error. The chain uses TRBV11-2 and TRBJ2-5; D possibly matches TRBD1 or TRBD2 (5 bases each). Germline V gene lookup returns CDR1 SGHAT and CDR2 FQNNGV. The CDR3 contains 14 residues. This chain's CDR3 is CAGSFTPEGSTQYF. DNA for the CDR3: TGTGCCGGCAGCTTTACCCCCGAGGGGTCGACCCAGTACTTC. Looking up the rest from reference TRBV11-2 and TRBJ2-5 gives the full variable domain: EAGVAQSPRYKIIEKRQSVAFWCNPISGHATLYWYQQILGQGPKLLIQFQNNGVVDDSQLPKDRFSAERLKGVDSTLKIQPAKLEDSAVYLCAGSFTPEGSTQYFGPGTRLLVL.

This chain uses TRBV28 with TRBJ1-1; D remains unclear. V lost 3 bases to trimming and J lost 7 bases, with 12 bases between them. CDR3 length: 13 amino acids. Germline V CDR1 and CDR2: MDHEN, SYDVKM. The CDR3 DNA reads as TGTGCCAGCAGTTTGGGTCAGCCTCTTGAAGCTTTCTTT. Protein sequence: CASSLGQPLEAFF.

The DNA of the CDR3 is TGTGCCAGCAGCTTGTCAGCGGGAGGGTCCAACAATGAGCAGTACTTC. This gives the protein CASSLSAGGSNNEQYF. The chain employs TRBV5-5 and TRBJ2-4; TRBD2 aligns across 10 bases. The CDR3 covers 16 residues. V lost 1 base, J lost 13 bases, and 14 bases stayed unmatched. From germline, CDR1 is SGHKS and CDR2 YYEKEE (reference sequence). The full variable domain, rest sourced from reference TRBV5-5 and TRBJ2-4, is DAGVTQSPTHLIKTRGQQVTLRCSPISGHKSVSWYQQVLGQGPQFIFQYYEKEERGRGNFPDRFSARQFPNYSSELNVNALLLGDSALYLCASSLSAGGSNNEQYFGAGTRLSVL.

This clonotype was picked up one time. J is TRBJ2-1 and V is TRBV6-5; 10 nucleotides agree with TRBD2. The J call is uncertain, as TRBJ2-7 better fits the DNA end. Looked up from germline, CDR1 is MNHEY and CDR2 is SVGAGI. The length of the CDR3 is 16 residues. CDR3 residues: CASSRAGGPIYNEQYF. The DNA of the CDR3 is TGTGCCAGCAGCCGAGCGGGAGGGCCTATATACAATGAGCAGTACTTC.